A selection of T cell receptor beta chains follows, all from one sample in a study of blood T cell repertoires in COVID-19. Generated by immunoSEQ multiplex PCR, the TCRdb table keeps only in-frame clones and is missing some. The sample consists of roughly 350,000 clones, under 95% of them appearing once. Input material: peripheral blood. These receptors came from a woman between 18 and 29 years old who had recovered from COVID-19. The CDR3 runs from the conserved cysteine through the conserved F or W. Each record gives: V gene, J gene, D gene, clone size, CDR3 DNA, CDR3 protein. D genes are given only for firm matches. Part of the rows lack a size; the others show once, few, many or a class for expanded clones.

TRBV6-5	TRBJ2-2	.	.	TGTGCCAGCAGTTACTCGAGATCACCGAACACCGGGGAGCTGTTTTTT	CASSYSRSPNTGELFF
TRBV10-1	TRBJ1-1	.	.	TGCGCCAGCAGTGAAGGACAGAGAAAGAACACTGAAGCTTTCTTT	CASSEGQRKNTEAFF
TRBV14	TRBJ2-3	TRBD2	.	TGTGCCAGCAGCCAAGTTACTAGCGGGGGGACAGATACGCAGTATTTT	CASSQVTSGGTDTQYF
TRBV30	TRBJ2-1	.	.	TGTGCCTGGAGTTCGCTTGGCAGGGCGGCCAATGAGCAGTTCTTC	CAWSSLGRAANEQFF
TRBV12-3/TRBV12-4	TRBJ1-2	TRBD1	.	TGTGCCTCCGGGGGTTCAGGGGGCAATGGCTACACCTTC	CASGGSGGNGYTF
TRBV5-1	TRBJ1-5	TRBD1	.	TGCGCCAGCAGCTTCGGACAGGGTCAGCCCCAGCATTTT	CASSFGQGQPQHF
TRBV11-2	TRBJ2-5	TRBD1	.	TGTGCCAGCAGCACCCGACAGGGTTTTGGGCAAGAGACCCAGTACTTC	CASSTRQGFGQETQYF
TRBV9	TRBJ2-2	.	.	TGTGCCAGCAGCGTAGCAATAGCCGGGGAGCTGTTTTTT	CASSVAIAGELFF
TRBV6-5	TRBJ2-2	.	.	TGTGCCAGCAGCGTGGACAGATCGAACACCGGGGAGCTGTTTTTT	CASSVDRSNTGELFF
TRBV5-4	TRBJ2-1	.	once	TGTGCCAGCAGCCCCACTAACGGTGGAGCCAATGAGCAGTTCTTC	CASSPTNGGANEQFF
TRBV7-2	TRBJ2-1	TRBD2	.	TGTGCCAGCAGCTTTTATCTAGCGGGAGCAAATGAGCAGTTCTTC	CASSFYLAGANEQFF
TRBV7-7	TRBJ2-2	TRBD2	few	TGTGCCAGCAGCATTAAGACTAGCTGGGAGTCCGACACCGGGGAGCTGTTTTTT	CASSIKTSWESDTGELFF
TRBV9	TRBJ2-5	.	.	TGTGCCAGCAGCGTCTCTCTGGGGGGGGGCCGAGAGACCCAGTACTTC	CASSVSLGGGRETQYF
TRBV18	TRBJ2-2	.	once	TGTGCCAGCTCACTCCGCGGGGTGGCCGGGGAGCTGTTTTTT	CASSLRGVAGELFF
TRBV27	TRBJ1-4	.	few	TGTGCCAGCAGTCCCCTGCTACGGTTTCGGGGAACTAATGAAAAACTGTTTTTT	CASSPLLRFRGTNEKLFF
TRBV30	TRBJ2-2	.	.	TGTGCCTGGAGTGGCCCGACTTTGAACACCGGGGAGCTGTTTTTT	CAWSGPTLNTGELFF
TRBV27	TRBJ1-2	TRBD1	.	TGTGCCAGCAGCCTTACCCGGACAGGGGCCTTCTATGGCTACACCTTC	CASSLTRTGAFYGYTF
TRBV28	TRBJ2-1	.	.	TGTGCCAGCAGTTTAGGAGGTGGGAAGGGCCTCAATGAGCAGTTCTTC	CASSLGGGKGLNEQFF
TRBV6-5	TRBJ2-2	.	.	TGTGCCAGCAGTTACTATACAGGGTCCGGGGAGCTGTTTTTT	CASSYYTGSGELFF
TRBV7-6	TRBJ2-6	TRBD2	.	TGTGCCAGCAGCTTAAAGGTAGCGGGAGCGACCTCGGGGGCCAACGTCCTGACTTTC	CASSLKVAGATSGANVLTF
TRBV25-1	TRBJ2-5	TRBD1	.	TGTGCCAGCAGTGAATGGCCGGGACAGGGTCAAGAGACCCAGTACTTC	CASSEWPGQGQETQYF
TRBV19	TRBJ2-5	.	.	TGTGCCAGTAGTATCGGGGGAACGGACCAAGAGACCCAGTACTTC	CASSIGGTDQETQYF
TRBV29-1	TRBJ2-2	TRBD1	.	TGCAGCGCGAGGACAGGCACCGGGGAGCTGTTTTTT	CSARTGTGELFF
TRBV29-1	TRBJ2-3	.	few	TGCAGCGCCCGGGGTGTGAAGGGGGTCGCAGATACGCAGTATTTT	CSARGVKGVADTQYF
TRBV20-1	TRBJ2-5	.	.	TGCAGTGCTAGCACCCGGGAGACCCAGTACTTC	CSASTRETQYF
TRBV29-1	TRBJ2-3	TRBD1	.	TGCAGCGTTGAAGCAGGGACAGCTTATACGCAGTATTTT	CSVEAGTAYTQYF
TRBV4-3	TRBJ2-4	TRBD2	.	TGCGCCAGCAGCGAATCCTCCCCGACAGGGTTGGGACTAGCGGCCAAAAACATTCAGTACTTC	CASSESSPTGLGLAAKNIQYF
TRBV29-1	TRBJ2-3	.	.	TGCAGCGTTGCGTCATGGGTCGAGCGACTTAGCACAGATACGCAGTATTTT	CSVASWVERLSTDTQYF
TRBV6-5	TRBJ1-4	TRBD1	once	TGTGCCAGCGGGCGACAGGGCCTAACTAATGAAAAACTGTTTTTT	CASGRQGLTNEKLFF
TRBV19	TRBJ2-1	.	.	TGTGCCAGTTCGAACTACCAGTCTAATGAGCAGTTCTTC	CASSNYQSNEQFF
TRBV4-3	TRBJ2-1	TRBD2	.	TGCGCCAGCAGCCAACTAGCGGGAGGCAATGAGCAGTTCTTC	CASSQLAGGNEQFF
TRBV7-6	TRBJ1-2	.	.	TGTGCCAGCAGCTTAAAACAGGGCGTAGGCTATGGCTACACCTTC	CASSLKQGVGYGYTF
TRBV6-5	TRBJ1-1	.	.	TGTGCCAGCAGGAAGCAGGTGAACACTGAAGCTTTCTTT	CASRKQVNTEAFF
TRBV7-2	TRBJ2-1	TRBD2	.	TGTGCCAGCAGTCCAGGACTAGCGGATCTCAATGAGCAGTTCTTC	CASSPGLADLNEQFF
TRBV12-3/TRBV12-4	TRBJ1-1	.	.	TGTGCCAGCAGTTTAAATGGGGCCACTGAAGCTTTCTTT	CASSLNGATEAFF
TRBV10-2	TRBJ1-1	TRBD1	.	TGCGCCAGCAGAACCGGGACAGTCGCGGAAGCTTTCTTT	CASRTGTVAEAFF
TRBV24-1	TRBJ2-2	TRBD2	.	TGTGCCACCAGTGATCCGCGGGGGGCGAGGGGGAACACCGGGGAGCTGTTTTTT	CATSDPRGARGNTGELFF
TRBV19	TRBJ1-5	TRBD1	.	TGTGCCAGTAGTCCCGGGACAGGGAGCCAGCCCCAGCATTTT	CASSPGTGSQPQHF
TRBV11-3	TRBJ2-5	TRBD2	.	TGTGCCAGCAGCCCGCCTGGTAGCGGGTTCCCCGCAGAGACCCAGTACTTC	CASSPPGSGFPAETQYF
TRBV6-2/TRBV6-3	TRBJ2-1	TRBD2	.	TGTGCCAGCAGCACCGGAACTAGCGTTTGGGATGAGCAGTTCTTC	CASSTGTSVWDEQFF
TRBV7-2	TRBJ2-1	.	.	TGTGCCAGCAGCCCTTTTTTATACAATGAGCAGTTCTTC	CASSPFLYNEQFF